A selection of T cell receptor beta chains follows, all from one sample in a study of blood T cell repertoires in COVID-19. Sequenced by immunoSEQ multiplex PCR; TCRdb stores in-frame clones only, minus some. The sample comprises fewer than 40,000 clones, approximately 80% of which are singletons, and 2% rests with the top ten. Sequencing was performed on peripheral blood. Receptors were obtained from a man in his 60s with active COVID-19. The CDR3 runs from the conserved cysteine through the conserved F or W. A D gene is named only where the DNA matches it firmly. Only some rows state a clone size, as once, few, many or a class for expanded clones.

clone size	D gene	V gene	J gene	CDR3 DNA	CDR3 protein
NA	TRBD2	TRBV7-2	TRBJ2-3	TGTGCCAGCAGCCAGGGAGGGTGGTCCGATACGCAGTATTTT	CASSQGGWSDTQYF
NA	NA	TRBV19	TRBJ1-6	TGTGCCAGTACCCAGACCAGGGGCTCTCCGCTTAATTCACCCCTCCACTTT	CASTQTRGSPLNSPLHF
once	NA	TRBV9	TRBJ1-6	TGTGCCAGCAGCTCCGGCAGCGGTAATTCACCCCTCCACTTT	CASSSGSGNSPLHF
NA	NA	TRBV3-1/TRBV3-2	TRBJ1-5	TGTGCCAGCAGCCAAACAGGGAACAATCAGCCCCAGCATTTT	CASSQTGNNQPQHF
NA	TRBD1	TRBV10-3	TRBJ2-2	TGTGCCATCAGGGGACAGGCGAACACCGGGGAGCTGTTTTTT	CAIRGQANTGELFF
once	TRBD2	TRBV11-2	TRBJ2-1	TGTGCCAGCAGTTGGGCTGGGCGGGAGGCCCCCTCCTACAATGAGCAGTTCTTC	CASSWAGREAPSYNEQFF
NA	NA	TRBV28	TRBJ1-1	TGTGCCAGCAGTTTCCCCCAGGGGACGAACACTGAAGCTTTCTTT	CASSFPQGTNTEAFF
NA	TRBD2	TRBV7-2	TRBJ2-7	TGTGCCAGCAGCTTAGATGGCGGGGGGGCTCGAGAGCAGTACTTC	CASSLDGGGAREQYF
few	NA	TRBV4-2	TRBJ2-7	TGTGCCAGCAGCCAAGAATCGAGTGGGAGTTACGAGCAGTACTTC	CASSQESSGSYEQYF
NA	NA	TRBV6-6	TRBJ1-5	TGTGCCAGCAGTTACTCGAGTAGCAATCAGCCCCAGCATTTT	CASSYSSSNQPQHF
medium-sized	NA	TRBV7-9	TRBJ1-5	TGTGCCAGCAGCTCGCAGGGGAGCAATCAGCCCCAGCATTTT	CASSSQGSNQPQHF
NA	NA	TRBV27	TRBJ1-6	TGTGCCAGCAGTTTATCGGTGGGCTCACCCCTCCACTTT	CASSLSVGSPLHF
NA	TRBD1	TRBV27	TRBJ1-3	TGTGCCAGCAGTTTATGGAGGGGGCGTGTTAGAAACACCATATATTTT	CASSLWRGRVRNTIYF
once	NA	TRBV9	TRBJ1-2	TGTGCCAGCAGCGTAGCTCCGGGGGAGAACTATGGCTACACCTTC	CASSVAPGENYGYTF
NA	TRBD2	TRBV5-5	TRBJ2-2	TGTGCCAGCAGCTTCGCTCTTGGGACTACCCACGGGGAGCTGTTTTTT	CASSFALGTTHGELFF
NA	TRBD2	TRBV13	TRBJ2-1	TGTGCCAGCAGCTTACTAGCGGGAGGGGTCAATGAGCAGTTCTTC	CASSLLAGGVNEQFF
NA	TRBD1	TRBV27	TRBJ1-2	TGTGCCAGCAGTTTAAAGAGACAGGGTACTAACTATGGCTACACCTTC	CASSLKRQGTNYGYTF
NA	NA	TRBV12-3/TRBV12-4	TRBJ1-1	TGTGCCAGCAGTGAGAATATTGTCTCTGAAGCTTTCTTT	CASSENIVSEAFF
NA	TRBD1	TRBV6-4	TRBJ1-1	TGTGCCAGCAGTGACTCGGGACAGGGGGCCTCCGAAGCTTTCTTT	CASSDSGQGASEAFF
NA	NA	TRBV28	TRBJ2-1	TGTGCCAGCAGCCCCGGAGCGGTACAAGACAATGAGCAGTTCTTC	CASSPGAVQDNEQFF
NA	TRBD1	TRBV2	TRBJ2-7	TGTGCCAGCAGTGGGGGACAGGGGGCGAGGGAGCAGTACTTC	CASSGGQGAREQYF
NA	TRBD1	TRBV19	TRBJ1-2	TGTGCCAGCGCTCCAACTACCGGGACAGGGGGCTATGGCTACACCTTC	CASAPTTGTGGYGYTF
NA	NA	TRBV7-2	TRBJ1-1	TGTGCCAGCAGCTTCGGGGGGAACACTGAAGCTTTCTTT	CASSFGGNTEAFF
NA	NA	TRBV29-1	TRBJ1-1	TGCAGCGTTTACCAAGTAGCTGAAGCTTTCTTT	CSVYQVAEAFF
NA	NA	TRBV6-2/TRBV6-3	TRBJ2-2	TGTGCCAGCAGTTACTCGGTCGGACTTTCGAACACCGGGGAGCTGTTTTTT	CASSYSVGLSNTGELFF
once	TRBD2	TRBV7-6	TRBJ2-1	TGTGCCAGCAGCTTGGAAACTAGCGGGGGAAGGTACAATGAGCAGTTCTTC	CASSLETSGGRYNEQFF
NA	NA	TRBV18	TRBJ2-1	TGTGCCAGCTCTCATTACGCCGGGGGGCGCTCCTACAATGAGCAGTTCTTC	CASSHYAGGRSYNEQFF
once	TRBD1	TRBV12-5	TRBJ1-1	TGTGCTAGTGGTCCCGGACAGGGGGCGGCCACTGAAGCTTTCTTT	CASGPGQGAATEAFF
NA	TRBD1	TRBV3-1/TRBV3-2	TRBJ1-2	TGTGCCAGCAGCCAAGCTGTCATAGGGGGCTTTGGCTACACCTTC	CASSQAVIGGFGYTF
NA	NA	TRBV7-2	TRBJ1-2	TGTGCCAGCAGCGTTTACAGCACTAACTATGGCTACACCTTC	CASSVYSTNYGYTF
NA	NA	TRBV6-5	TRBJ1-1	TGTGCCAGCAAACGGGACTCCCGAGAAGCTTTCTTT	CASKRDSREAFF
NA	NA	TRBV19	TRBJ1-2	TGTGCCAGTAGTTCAACACCAGACTCCGCCTATGGCTACACCTTC	CASSSTPDSAYGYTF
NA	TRBD1	TRBV11-2	TRBJ2-7	TGTGCCAGCAGCCTGACCGACAGGGGCCCTTACGAGCAGTACTTC	CASSLTDRGPYEQYF
once	NA	TRBV9	TRBJ1-4	TGTGCCAGCAGCGCACATGGGGGGTTGGAGGAAAAACTGTTTTTT	CASSAHGGLEEKLFF
NA	NA	TRBV12-2	TRBJ1-1	TGTGCAAGTCGCCCGGGACAGGGGATACCCATGAACACTGAAGCTTTCTTT	CASRPGQGIPMNTEAFF
NA	NA	TRBV5-1	TRBJ1-2	TGCGCCAGCAGCTTGGGTGGGGCACAGGCGGATGGCTACACCTTC	CASSLGGAQADGYTF
NA	NA	TRBV11-2	TRBJ2-5	TGTGCCAGCAAGGGGGTTGAGACCCAGTACTTC	CASKGVETQYF
NA	TRBD2	TRBV4-2	TRBJ2-3	TGTGCCAGCAGCCAAGATGCGGTCGCGGCGGGAGGGGGGGATACGCAGTATTTT	CASSQDAVAAGGGDTQYF
NA	TRBD1	TRBV12-3/TRBV12-4	TRBJ2-1	TGTGCCAGCAGTTTAGACAGGGGGCGCGAGCAGTTCTTC	CASSLDRGREQFF
NA	NA	TRBV27	TRBJ2-3	TGTGCCAGCAGTTTAGGCGGGGTCGAGCAGTATTTT	CASSLGGVEQYF
once	NA	TRBV28	TRBJ1-2	TGTGCCAGCAGTTTAAGTATGGCAGGGGCTAACTATGGCTACACCTTC	CASSLSMAGANYGYTF
NA	NA	TRBV5-1	TRBJ2-7	TGCGCCAGCAGCTTCCTTCGAGACTACGAGCAGTACTTC	CASSFLRDYEQYF
NA	NA	TRBV4-1	TRBJ1-1	TGCGCCAGCAGCCAGCACAGGGTAGGCACTGAAGCTTTCTTT	CASSQHRVGTEAFF
NA	NA	TRBV3-1/TRBV3-2	TRBJ1-1	TGTGCCAGCAGCCAAGATGGGGTAGAGCCGGGGAGGGTCACTGAAGCTTTCTTT	CASSQDGVEPGRVTEAFF
NA	TRBD1	TRBV6-5	TRBJ1-6	TGTGCCAGCAGAACAGGGGACTTTACACCCCTCCACTTT	CASRTGDFTPLHF
NA	NA	TRBV9	TRBJ1-1	TGTGCCAGCAGCCTCGGACAGCAGAACACTGAAGCTTTCTTT	CASSLGQQNTEAFF
NA	TRBD2	TRBV4-1	TRBJ2-4	TGCGCCAGCAGCATGGTTAGCGGGAGAGAGAACATTCAGTACTTC	CASSMVSGRENIQYF
NA	NA	TRBV7-9	TRBJ2-7	TGTGCCTCAGGGGGGAGAAACTCCTACGAGCAGTACTTC	CASGGRNSYEQYF
NA	NA	TRBV7-3	TRBJ2-5	TGTGCCAGCAGCCTACGTAGTATACAAGAGACCCAGTACTTC	CASSLRSIQETQYF
NA	TRBD1	TRBV6-5	TRBJ2-3	TGTGCCAGCAGTCCGACAGGGAAGCGCACAGATACGCAGTATTTT	CASSPTGKRTDTQYF
NA	NA	TRBV19	TRBJ1-2	TGTGCCAGTAGAGCGGCTGGCTATGGCTACACCTTC	CASRAAGYGYTF
once	NA	TRBV12-3/TRBV12-4	TRBJ1-2	TGTGCCAGCAGCTCCAGCTATGGCTACACCTTC	CASSSSYGYTF
NA	TRBD1	TRBV11-3	TRBJ1-2	TGTGCCAGCGGGACAGGCCAAGACTATGGCTACACCTTC	CASGTGQDYGYTF
NA	TRBD2	TRBV5-6	TRBJ2-4	TGTGCCAGCAGCCCCGATGGTCGGGGGGAAAACATTCAGTACTTC	CASSPDGRGENIQYF
NA	NA	TRBV6-5	TRBJ1-2	TGTGCCAGCAGTTTGGGCGGGAATAACTATGGCTACACCTTC	CASSLGGNNYGYTF
once	NA	TRBV18	TRBJ1-2	TGTGCCAGCTCACCCGACCCGGGGACTAACTATGGCTACACCTTC	CASSPDPGTNYGYTF